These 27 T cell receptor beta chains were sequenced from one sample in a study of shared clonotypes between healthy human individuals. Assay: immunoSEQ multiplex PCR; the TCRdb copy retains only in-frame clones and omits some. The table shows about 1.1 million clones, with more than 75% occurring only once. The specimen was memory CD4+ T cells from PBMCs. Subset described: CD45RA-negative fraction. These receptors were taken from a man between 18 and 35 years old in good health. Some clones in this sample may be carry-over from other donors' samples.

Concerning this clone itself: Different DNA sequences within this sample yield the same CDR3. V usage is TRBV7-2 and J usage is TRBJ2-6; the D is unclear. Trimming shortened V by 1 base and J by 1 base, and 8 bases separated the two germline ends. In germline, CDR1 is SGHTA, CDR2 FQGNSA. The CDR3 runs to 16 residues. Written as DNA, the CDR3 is TGTGCCAGCAGCTTAGGACGTCGGTCTGGGGCCAACGTCCTGACTTTC. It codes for CASSLGRRSGANVLTF.

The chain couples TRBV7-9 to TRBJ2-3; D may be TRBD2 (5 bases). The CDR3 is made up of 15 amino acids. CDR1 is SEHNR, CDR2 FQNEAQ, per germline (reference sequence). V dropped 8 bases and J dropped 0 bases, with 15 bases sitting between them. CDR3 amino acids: CASSEQRTSTDTQYF. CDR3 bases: TGTGCCAGCTCCGAGCAGCGGACTAGCACAGATACGCAGTATTTT.

The CDR3 loop is CASTLSGYNEQFF. The CDR3 nucleotides are TGTGCCAGCACCCTTAGTGGCTACAATGAGCAGTTCTTC. The rearrangement joins TRBV2 to TRBJ2-1; D ambiguous. The CDR3 consists of 13 residues. V shed 7 bases and J shed 3 bases, with 10 bases lying between them. CDR1 SNHLY and CDR2 FYNNEI come from the germline V gene.

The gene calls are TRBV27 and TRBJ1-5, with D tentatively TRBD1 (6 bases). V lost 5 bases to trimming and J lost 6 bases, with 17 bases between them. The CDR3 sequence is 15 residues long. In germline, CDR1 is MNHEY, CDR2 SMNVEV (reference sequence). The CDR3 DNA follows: TGTGCCAGCAGTCTTGACAGGTCAGGCAGTCAGCCCCAGCATTTT. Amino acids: CASSLDRSGSQPQHF.

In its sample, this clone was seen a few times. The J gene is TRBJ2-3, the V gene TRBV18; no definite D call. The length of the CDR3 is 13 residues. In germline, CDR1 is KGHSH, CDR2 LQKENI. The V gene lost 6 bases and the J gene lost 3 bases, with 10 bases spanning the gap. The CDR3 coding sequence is TGTGCCAGCTCCTTTGTAATAACAGATACGCAGTATTTT. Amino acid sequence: CASSFVITDTQYF.

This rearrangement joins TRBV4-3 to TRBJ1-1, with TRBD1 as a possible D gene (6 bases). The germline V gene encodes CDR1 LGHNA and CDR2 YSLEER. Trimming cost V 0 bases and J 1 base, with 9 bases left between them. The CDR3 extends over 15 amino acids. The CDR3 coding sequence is TGCGCCAGCAGCCAAGATCAGGGGCCGAACACTGAAGCTTTCTTT. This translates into CASSQDQGPNTEAFF.

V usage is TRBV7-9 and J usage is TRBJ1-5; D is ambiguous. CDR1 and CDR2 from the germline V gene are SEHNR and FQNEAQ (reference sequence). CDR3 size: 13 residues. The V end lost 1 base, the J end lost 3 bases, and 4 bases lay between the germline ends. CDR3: CASSLVDNQPQHF. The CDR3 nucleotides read TGTGCCAGCAGCTTAGTCGACAATCAGCCCCAGCATTTT.

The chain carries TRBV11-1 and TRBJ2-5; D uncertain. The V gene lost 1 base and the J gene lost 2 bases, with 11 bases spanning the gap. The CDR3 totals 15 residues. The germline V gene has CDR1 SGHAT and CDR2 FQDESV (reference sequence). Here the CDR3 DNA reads TGTGCCAGCAGCTTAGAGGGAAGCAGACAAGAGACCCAGTACTTC. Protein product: CASSLEGSRQETQYF. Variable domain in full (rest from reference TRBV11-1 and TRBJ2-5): EAEVAQSPRYKITEKSQAVAFWCDPISGHATLYWYRQILGQGPELLVQFQDESVVDDSQLPKDRFSAERLKGVDSTLKIQPAELGDSAMYLCASSLEGSRQETQYFGPGTRLLVL.

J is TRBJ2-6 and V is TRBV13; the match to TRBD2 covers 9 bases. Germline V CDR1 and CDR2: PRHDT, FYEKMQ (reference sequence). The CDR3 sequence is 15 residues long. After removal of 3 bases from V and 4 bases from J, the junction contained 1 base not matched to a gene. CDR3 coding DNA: TGTGCCAGCAGCTTTAGCGGGAGCGGGGCCAACGTCCTGACTTTC. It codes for CASSFSGSGANVLTF. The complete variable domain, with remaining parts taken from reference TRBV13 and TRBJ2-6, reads AAGVIQSPRHLIKEKRETATLKCYPIPRHDTVYWYQQGPGQDPQFLISFYEKMQSDKGSIPDRFSAQQFSDYHSELNMSSLELGDSALYFCASSFSGSGANVLTFGAGSRLTVL.

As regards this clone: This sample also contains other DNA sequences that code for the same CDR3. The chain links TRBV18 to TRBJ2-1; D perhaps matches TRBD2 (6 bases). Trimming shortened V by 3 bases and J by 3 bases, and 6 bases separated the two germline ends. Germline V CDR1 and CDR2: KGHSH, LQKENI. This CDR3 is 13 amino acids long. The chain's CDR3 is CASSPRDYNEQFF. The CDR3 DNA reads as TGTGCCAGCTCACCGCGGGACTACAATGAGCAGTTCTTC. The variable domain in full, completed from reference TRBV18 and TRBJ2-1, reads NAGVMQNPRHLVRRRGQEARLRCSPMKGHSHVYWYRQLPEEGLKFMVYLQKENIIDESGMPKERFSAEFPKEGPSILRIQQVVRGDSAAYFCASSPRDYNEQFFGPGTRLTVL.

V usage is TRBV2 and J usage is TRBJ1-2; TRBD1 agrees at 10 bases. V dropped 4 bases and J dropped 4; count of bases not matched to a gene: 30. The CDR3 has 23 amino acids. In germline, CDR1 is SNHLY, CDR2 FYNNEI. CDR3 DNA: TGTGCCAGCAGTGGAGGTCCGGGACAGGGGCAAGGCGTCTGGTACCTGAACCTCTATGGCTACACCTTC. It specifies CASSGGPGQGQGVWYLNLYGYTF.

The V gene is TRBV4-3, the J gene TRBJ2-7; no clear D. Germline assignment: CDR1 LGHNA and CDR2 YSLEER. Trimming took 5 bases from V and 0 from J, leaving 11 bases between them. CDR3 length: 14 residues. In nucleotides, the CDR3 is TGCGCCAGCAGCAACCTTCGCAGCTCCTACGAGCAGTACTTC. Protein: CASSNLRSSYEQYF.

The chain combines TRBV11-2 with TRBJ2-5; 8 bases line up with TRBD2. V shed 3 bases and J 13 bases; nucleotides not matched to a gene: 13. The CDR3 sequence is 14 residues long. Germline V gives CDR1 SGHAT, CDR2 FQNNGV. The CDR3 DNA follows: TGTGCCAGCAGCTTGTCCCCATGGGACGGGACTAGGTACTTC. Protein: CASSLSPWDGTRYF.

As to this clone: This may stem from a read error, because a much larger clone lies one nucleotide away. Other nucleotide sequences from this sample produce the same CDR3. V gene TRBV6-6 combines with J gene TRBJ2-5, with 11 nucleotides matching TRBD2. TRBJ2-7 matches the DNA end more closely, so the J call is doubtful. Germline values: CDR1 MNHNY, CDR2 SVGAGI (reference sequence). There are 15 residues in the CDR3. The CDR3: CASRRTSGSSYEQYF. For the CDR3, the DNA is TGTGCTAGCAGAAGGACTAGCGGGTCTTCCTACGAGCAGTACTTC.

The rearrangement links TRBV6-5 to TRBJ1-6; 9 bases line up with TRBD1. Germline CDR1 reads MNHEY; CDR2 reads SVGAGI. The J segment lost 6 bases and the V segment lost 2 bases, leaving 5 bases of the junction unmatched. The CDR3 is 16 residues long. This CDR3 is CASSYGTGKTNSPLHF. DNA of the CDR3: TGTGCCAGCAGTTACGGGACAGGGAAGACTAATTCACCCCTCCACTTT.

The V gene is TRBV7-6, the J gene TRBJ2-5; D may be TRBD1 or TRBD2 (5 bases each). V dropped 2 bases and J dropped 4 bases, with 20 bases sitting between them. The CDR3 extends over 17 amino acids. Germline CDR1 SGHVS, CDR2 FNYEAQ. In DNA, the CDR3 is TGTGCCAGCAGCTTAAACTGGGACGGCCGACGGGGAGAGACCCAGTACTTC. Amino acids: CASSLNWDGRRGETQYF.

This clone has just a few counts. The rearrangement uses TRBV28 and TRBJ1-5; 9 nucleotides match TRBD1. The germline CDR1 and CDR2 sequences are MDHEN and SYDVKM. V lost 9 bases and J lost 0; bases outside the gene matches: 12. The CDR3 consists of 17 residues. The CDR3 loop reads CASTRDRVGYSNQPQHF. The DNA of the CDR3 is TGTGCCAGTACACGGGACAGGGTCGGGTATAGCAATCAGCCCCAGCATTTT.

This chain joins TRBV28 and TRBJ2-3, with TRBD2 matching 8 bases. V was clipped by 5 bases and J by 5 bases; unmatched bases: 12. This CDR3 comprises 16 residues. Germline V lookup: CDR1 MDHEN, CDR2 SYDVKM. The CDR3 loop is CASSLLADSRLDTQYF. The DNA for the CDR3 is TGTGCCAGCAGTCTACTAGCGGATTCTAGGTTAGATACGCAGTATTTT. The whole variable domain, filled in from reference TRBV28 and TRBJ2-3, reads DVKVTQSSRYLVKRTGEKVFLECVQDMDHENMFWYRQDPGLGLRLIYFSYDVKMKEKGDIPEGYSVSREKKERFSLILESASTNQTSMYLCASSLLADSRLDTQYFGPGTRLTVL.

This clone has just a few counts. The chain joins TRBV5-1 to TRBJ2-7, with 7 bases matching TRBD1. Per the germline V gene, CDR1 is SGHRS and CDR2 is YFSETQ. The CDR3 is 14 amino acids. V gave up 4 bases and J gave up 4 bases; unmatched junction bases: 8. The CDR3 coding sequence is TGCGCCAGCAGCCCCCGGGACAGACTATACGAGCAGTACTTC. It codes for CASSPRDRLYEQYF.

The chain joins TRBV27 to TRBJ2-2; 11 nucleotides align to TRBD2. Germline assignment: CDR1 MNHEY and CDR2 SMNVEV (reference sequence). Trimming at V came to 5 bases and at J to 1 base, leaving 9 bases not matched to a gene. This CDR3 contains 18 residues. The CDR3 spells CASSLRRLAGMNTGELFF. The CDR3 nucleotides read TGTGCCAGCAGTCTCCGACGACTAGCGGGAATGAACACCGGGGAGCTGTTTTTT.

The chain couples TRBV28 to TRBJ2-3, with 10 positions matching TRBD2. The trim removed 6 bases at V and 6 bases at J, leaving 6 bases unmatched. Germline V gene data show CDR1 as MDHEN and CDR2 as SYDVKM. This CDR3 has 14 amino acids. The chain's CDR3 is CASRNSGRGDTQYF. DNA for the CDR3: TGTGCCAGCAGGAACAGCGGGAGGGGCGATACGCAGTATTTT.

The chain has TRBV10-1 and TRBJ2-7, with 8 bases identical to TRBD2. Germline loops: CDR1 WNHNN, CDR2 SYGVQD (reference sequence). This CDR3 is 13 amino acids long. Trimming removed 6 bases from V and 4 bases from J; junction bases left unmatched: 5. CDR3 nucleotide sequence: TGCGCCAGCAGACCGGGACTAGTGTACGAGCAGTACTTC. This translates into CASRPGLVYEQYF.

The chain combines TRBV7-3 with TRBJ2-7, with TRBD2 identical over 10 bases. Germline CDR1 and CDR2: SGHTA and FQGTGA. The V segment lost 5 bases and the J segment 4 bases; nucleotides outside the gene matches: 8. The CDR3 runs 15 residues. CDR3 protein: CASSPAGGPGYEQYF. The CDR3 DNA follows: TGTGCCAGCAGCCCAGCGGGAGGGCCTGGGTACGAGCAGTACTTC. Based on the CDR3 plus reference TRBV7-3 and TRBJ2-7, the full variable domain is GAGVSQTPSNKVTEKGKYVELRCDPISGHTALYWYRQSLGQGPEFLIYFQGTGAADDSGLPNDRFFAVRPEGSVSTLKIQRTERGDSAVYLCASSPAGGPGYEQYFGPGTRLTVT.

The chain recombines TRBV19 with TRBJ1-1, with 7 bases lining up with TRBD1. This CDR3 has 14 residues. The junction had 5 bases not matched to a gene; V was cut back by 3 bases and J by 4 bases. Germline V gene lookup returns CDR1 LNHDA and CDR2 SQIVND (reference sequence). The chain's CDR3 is CASSIRQGPTEAFF. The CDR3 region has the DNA TGTGCCAGTAGTATTCGACAGGGCCCCACTGAAGCTTTCTTT.

CDR3 region: CASSAHLGTEAFF. In DNA, the CDR3 is TGTGCCAGTAGTGCGCATTTGGGCACTGAAGCTTTCTTT. This chain joins TRBV19 and TRBJ1-1; D uncertain. V lost 5 bases and J 4 bases, leaving 11 bases between the germline ends. Per germline, CDR1 LNHDA and CDR2 SQIVND (reference sequence). This CDR3 spans 13 amino acids. Supplemented by reference TRBV19 and TRBJ1-1, the full variable domain reads DGGITQSPKYLFRKEGQNVTLSCEQNLNHDAMYWYRQDPGQGLRLIYYSQIVNDFQKGDIAEGYSVSREKKESFPLTVTSAQKNPTAFYLCASSAHLGTEAFFGQGTRLTVV.

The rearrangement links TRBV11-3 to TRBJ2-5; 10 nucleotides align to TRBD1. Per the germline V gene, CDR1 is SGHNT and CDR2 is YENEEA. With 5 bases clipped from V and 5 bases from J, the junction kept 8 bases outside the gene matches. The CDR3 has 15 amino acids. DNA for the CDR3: TGTGCCAGCAGCCCCGGACAGGGGGATTGGGAGACCCAGTACTTC. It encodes CASSPGQGDWETQYF.

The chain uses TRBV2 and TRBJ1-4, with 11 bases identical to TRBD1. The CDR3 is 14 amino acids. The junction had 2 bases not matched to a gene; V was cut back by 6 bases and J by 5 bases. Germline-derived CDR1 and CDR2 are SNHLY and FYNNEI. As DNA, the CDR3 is TGTGCCAGCAGGAGGACAGGGGGCAATGAAAAACTGTTTTTT. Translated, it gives CASRRTGGNEKLFF.